These 30 T cell receptor beta chains were all obtained from the same sample, sequenced in a study of OX40 agonist ivuxolimab in advanced cancers. The protocol was immunoSEQ multiplex PCR, while the TCRdb copy is restricted to in-frame clones and leaves out a portion. The data hold fewer than 80,000 clones, with around 85% observed a single time. Sequencing was performed on CD4+ or CD8+ T cells sorted from blood, taken in a trial of the OX40 agonist ivuxolimab. Every receptor here comes from an adult with an advanced solid tumor such as melanoma, head and neck, liver or kidney cancer.

The chain joins TRBV7-2 to TRBJ2-5, with TRBD1 matching over 9 bases. V was clipped by 6 bases and J by 4 bases; unmatched bases: 9. The CDR3 runs to 15 residues. Germline V gives CDR1 SGHTA, CDR2 FQGNSA. The CDR3 DNA is TGTGCCAGCAGTCTAGAATTGGGACAGGGAGAGACCCAGTACTTC. Amino acid sequence: CASSLELGQGETQYF.

The V and J genes are TRBV19 and TRBJ2-5; D is unclear. The ends were cut back, 6 bases at V and 0 bases at J, with 8 bases in the middle. This CDR3 contains 13 residues. The germline CDR1 and CDR2 sequences are LNHDA and SQIVND (reference sequence). This CDR3 is CASRSTDQETQYF. In DNA form, the CDR3 reads TGTGCCAGTAGGAGCACAGACCAAGAGACCCAGTACTTC.

The chain carries TRBV5-6 and TRBJ1-2; D may be TRBD1 (6 bases). Trimming left V 2 bases short and J 8 bases short, with 10 bases between. The CDR3 totals 12 residues. Germline V gives CDR1 SGHDT, CDR2 YYEEEE. CDR3 in amino acids: CASSFTGKGYTF. The DNA for the CDR3 is TGTGCCAGCAGCTTCACAGGGAAAGGCTACACCTTC.

The chain combines TRBV10-2 with TRBJ1-5, with no clear D. Germline CDR1 is WSHSY and CDR2 is SAAADI. This CDR3 is 13 amino acids long. V dropped 0 bases and J dropped 6 bases, with 6 bases sitting between them. The chain's CDR3 is CASSESWVQPQHF. In DNA, the CDR3 is TGCGCCAGCAGTGAGTCGTGGGTTCAGCCCCAGCATTTT.

The J gene is TRBJ1-5, the V gene TRBV6-5; D gene ambiguous. This CDR3 region has 14 residues. Trimming removed 5 bases at V and 4 bases at J, with 12 bases between. CDR1 is MNHEY and CDR2 is SVGAGI in the germline V gene. The CDR3 loop is CASSPGRINQPQHF. The CDR3 nucleotides are TGTGCCAGCAGTCCGGGCAGGATTAATCAGCCCCAGCATTTT.

This clone was observed a single time. V is TRBV18 and J is TRBJ1-5, with 10 bases matching TRBD1. The CDR3 loop spans 16 amino acids. The germline V gene has CDR1 KGHSH and CDR2 LQKENI. V was clipped by 5 bases and J by 0 bases; unmatched bases: 4. The CDR3 reads CASSKGQGYSNQPQHF. CDR3 DNA: TGTGCCAGCTCAAAGGGACAGGGGTATAGCAATCAGCCCCAGCATTTT. Based on the CDR3 plus reference TRBV18 and TRBJ1-5, the full variable domain is NAGVMQNPRHLVRRRGQEARLRCSPMKGHSHVYWYRQLPEEGLKFMVYLQKENIIDESGMPKERFSAEFPKEGPSILRIQQVVRGDSAAYFCASSKGQGYSNQPQHFGDGTRLSIL.

This chain links TRBV19 with TRBJ2-6, with D uncertain. From germline, CDR1 is LNHDA and CDR2 SQIVND (reference sequence). The CDR3 is made up of 13 amino acids. V lost 6 bases to trimming and J lost 1 base, with 4 bases between them. The CDR3 DNA reads as TGTGCCAGTAGGACGTCTGGGGCCAACGTCCTGACTTTC. The encoded protein is CASRTSGANVLTF.

This rearrangement joins TRBV7-2 to TRBJ2-3, with 8 bases that match TRBD2. Trimming at V came to 5 bases and at J to 0 bases, leaving 1 base not matched to a gene. CDR1 SGHTA and CDR2 FQGNSA come from the germline V gene. This CDR3 is 14 amino acids long. The CDR3 reads CASSRGGSTDTQYF. For the CDR3, the DNA is TGTGCCAGCAGCCGGGGGGGGAGCACAGATACGCAGTATTTT.

V gene TRBV14 combines with J gene TRBJ1-2; 9 bases match TRBD1. The CDR3 consists of 14 residues. Germline assignment: CDR1 SGHDN and CDR2 FVKESK. Losses at the gene ends were 2 bases for V and 6 bases for J; bases not matched to a gene: 4. Here the CDR3 DNA reads TGTGCCAGCAGCCAACGGACAGGGGAGGATGGCTACACCTTC. This translates into CASSQRTGEDGYTF.

The rearrangement links TRBV2 to TRBJ2-3; TRBD1 agrees at 8 bases. Germline-derived CDR1 and CDR2 are SNHLY and FYNNEI. V lost 0 bases, J lost 12 bases, and 5 bases stayed unmatched. The CDR3 consists of 13 residues. The CDR3 loop reads CASSEARTGPQYF. The CDR3 DNA reads as TGTGCCAGCAGTGAAGCGAGGACAGGGCCCCAGTATTTT.

The V call is TRBV30, the J call TRBJ1-4; a weak D match, TRBD1 (6 bases). V was clipped by 1 base and J by 1 base, with 10 bases between them. CDR1 is GTSNPN, CDR2 SVGIG, per germline (reference sequence). This CDR3 region has 15 residues. The CDR3 loop is CAWSEGQRTNEKLFF. CDR3 nucleotide sequence: TGTGCCTGGAGTGAGGGACAAAGAACTAATGAAAAACTGTTTTTT.

The table lists this clone with a count of one. The chain combines TRBV29-1 with TRBJ1-1; D might be TRBD1 (5 bases). V was shortened by 7 bases and J by 10 bases, with 19 bases between the two germline ends. The CDR3 runs 12 residues. CDR1 and CDR2 (germline): SQVTM, ANQGSEA. The CDR3 protein is CSAVPPGRPAFF. CDR3 bases: TGCAGCGCTGTCCCCCCGGGGCGTCCAGCTTTCTTT.

This rearrangement joins TRBV11-2 to TRBJ1-1; TRBD1 might be the D (6 bases). Germline V gives CDR1 SGHAT, CDR2 FQNNGV. The CDR3 runs 14 residues. V gave up 7 bases and J gave up 4 bases, with 16 bases separating them. CDR3 nucleotides: TGTGCCAGCACCCTGGGGGGGGCAGGCACTGAAGCTTTCTTT. This sequence encodes CASTLGGAGTEAFF.

The V gene is TRBV5-1, the J gene TRBJ1-4; D remains unclear. This CDR3 region has 15 residues. V shed 1 base and J shed 8 bases, with 15 bases lying between them. Germline assignment: CDR1 SGHRS and CDR2 YFSETQ. The CDR3 DNA reads TGCGCCAGCAGCTTGACAGCAACGGGCGGGGAAAAACTGTTTTTT. It specifies CASSLTATGGEKLFF. Complete variable domain (other parts from reference TRBV5-1 and TRBJ1-4): KAGVTQTPRYLIKTRGQQVTLSCSPISGHRSVSWYQQTPGQGLQFLFEYFSETQRNKGNFPGRFSGRQFSNSRSEMNVSTLELGDSALYLCASSLTATGGEKLFFGSGTQLSVL.

The chain recombines TRBV9 with TRBJ1-1; D is possibly TRBD1 (6 bases). V gave up 0 bases and J gave up 0 bases, with 12 bases separating them. The V gene's germline CDR1 is SGDLS and CDR2 YYNGEE. This CDR3 region has 16 residues. CDR3 nucleotides: TGTGCCAGCAGCGTAGCTACAAGGGGGGTGAACACTGAAGCTTTCTTT. Translating gives CASSVATRGVNTEAFF.

The chain carries TRBV11-3 and TRBJ1-4; TRBD1 is a possible D gene (5 bases). V gave up 5 bases and J gave up 6 bases, with 13 bases separating them. This CDR3 is built from 14 residues. From germline, CDR1 is SGHNT and CDR2 YENEEA. CDR3 protein: CASSRTGGDEKLFF. CDR3 DNA sequence: TGTGCCAGCAGCCGTACTGGGGGAGATGAAAAACTGTTTTTT. Full variable domain (rest looked up from reference TRBV11-3 and TRBJ1-4): EAGVVQSPRYKIIEKKQPVAFWCNPISGHNTLYWYLQNLGQGPELLIRYENEEAVDDSQLPKDRFSAERLKGVDSTLKIQPAELGDSAVYLCASSRTGGDEKLFFGSGTQLSVL.

This clone has just a few counts. The chain carries TRBV28 and TRBJ2-7; perhaps TRBD1 as D (5 bases). The CDR3 covers 13 residues. Germline V gives CDR1 MDHEN, CDR2 SYDVKM. V was clipped by 6 bases and J by 6 bases, with 15 bases between them. In nucleotides, the CDR3 is TGTGCCAGCAGGGACACCGGGTGGGTCGAGCAGTACTTC. Its protein is CASRDTGWVEQYF.

The chain combines TRBV18 with TRBJ1-6; 7 positions agree with TRBD1. Trimming at V came to 3 bases and at J to 6 bases, leaving 2 bases not matched to a gene. Germline CDR1 reads KGHSH; CDR2 reads LQKENI. The CDR3 is 14 residues long. CDR3 residues: CASSPDRTNSPLHF. Here the CDR3 DNA reads TGTGCCAGCTCACCGGACAGGACTAATTCACCCCTCCACTTT.

The chain employs TRBV19 and TRBJ2-1; maybe TRBD2 (5 bases). From germline, CDR1 is LNHDA and CDR2 SQIVND (reference sequence). Trimming removed 1 base from V and 0 bases from J, with 16 bases in between. The CDR3 loop spans 18 amino acids. Here the CDR3 reads CASSIGLWSGSSYNEQFF. In DNA form, the CDR3 reads TGTGCCAGTAGTATAGGCCTTTGGTCGGGGAGCTCCTACAATGAGCAGTTCTTC.

The V and J genes are TRBV7-2 and TRBJ2-5; no reliable D call. CDR1 is SGHTA, CDR2 FQGNSA, per germline. The CDR3 runs 13 residues. Trimming took 4 bases from V and 2 from J, leaving 8 bases between them. DNA for the CDR3: TGTGCCAGCAGCTACACAGTACAAGAGACCCAGTACTTC. Amino acid sequence: CASSYTVQETQYF.

The chain joins TRBV6-5 to TRBJ2-3, with a possible D match to TRBD1 (6 bases). Germline CDR1 reads MNHEY; CDR2 reads SVGAGI. The CDR3 is made up of 14 amino acids. V lost 2 bases to trimming and J lost 3 bases, with 9 bases between them. CDR3 amino acids: CASSYDRLTDTQYF. CDR3 nucleotides: TGTGCCAGCAGTTACGACAGGCTGACAGATACGCAGTATTTT.

The chain carries TRBV5-1 and TRBJ1-2, with 7 bases lining up with TRBD1. Germline V gene data show CDR1 as SGHRS and CDR2 as YFSETQ. CDR3 length: 15 amino acids. V was clipped by 4 bases and J by 3 bases; unmatched bases: 9. This CDR3 is CASSLSDRVYYGYTF. The CDR3 coding sequence is TGCGCCAGCAGCCTATCAGACAGGGTCTACTATGGCTACACCTTC.

This clone was observed a few times. The V and J genes are TRBV5-1 and TRBJ2-1, with D hard to call. V was clipped by 6 bases and J by 4 bases, with 14 bases between them. The germline gives CDR1 SGHRS, CDR2 YFSETQ. CDR3 length equals 14 residues. CDR3 protein: CASTESVDYNEQFF. The DNA of the CDR3 is TGCGCCAGCACCGAGAGTGTGGATTACAATGAGCAGTTCTTC.

V gene TRBV7-3 combines with J gene TRBJ1-2, with D unresolved. The CDR3 runs to 14 residues. Trimming left V 5 bases short and J 2 bases short, with 12 bases between. Germline CDR1 and CDR2: SGHTA and FQGTGA. CDR3 nucleotides: TGTGCCAGCAGCCCACGGACCTTGAACTATGGCTACACCTTC. It translates to CASSPRTLNYGYTF.

The chain joins TRBV29-1 to TRBJ2-6, with D perhaps matching TRBD1 (6 bases). Trimming cost V 6 bases and J 4 bases, with 10 bases left between them. Per the germline V gene, CDR1 is SQVTM and CDR2 is ANQGSEA. There are 13 residues in the CDR3. CDR3 nucleotides: TGCAGCGTCCAGGGGCGAGGGGCCAACGTCCTGACTTTC. It yields the protein CSVQGRGANVLTF.

This CDR3 is CASGLRQGQEQYF. Written as DNA, the CDR3 is TGTGCTAGTGGTTTGCGACAGGGGCAGGAGCAGTACTTC. This chain uses TRBV12-5 with TRBJ2-7, with 8 bases that match TRBD1. V was clipped by 2 bases and J by 7 bases; unmatched bases: 4. CDR3 size: 13 residues. Germline V gene sequence: CDR1 LGHNT, CDR2 FRNRAP.

The chain links TRBV7-8 to TRBJ1-4, with D unresolved. Per the germline V gene, CDR1 is SGHVS and CDR2 is FQNEAQ. V lost 1 base, J lost 0 bases, and 6 bases lay in between. This CDR3 comprises 15 residues. CDR3 protein: CASSLGHATNEKLFF. The CDR3 DNA follows: TGTGCCAGCAGCTTAGGACACGCAACTAATGAAAAACTGTTTTTT.

The chain uses TRBV11-1 and TRBJ2-7; 9 bases agree with TRBD1. This CDR3 comprises 15 residues. V lost 5 bases to trimming and J lost 2 bases; unmatched junction nucleotides: 7. CDR1 and CDR2 from the germline V gene are SGHAT and FQDESV (reference sequence). This chain's CDR3 is CASSPRDRGAYEQYF. CDR3 bases: TGTGCCAGCAGCCCACGTGACAGGGGGGCCTACGAGCAGTACTTC.

This rearrangement joins TRBV27 to TRBJ2-7; weak D call: TRBD2 (5 bases). Trimming stripped 4 bases from V and 3 bases from J, with 13 bases between. This CDR3 has 14 residues. CDR1 MNHEY and CDR2 SMNVEV come from the germline V gene (reference sequence). The CDR3 loop reads CASSSPTMHYEQYF. Here the CDR3 DNA reads TGTGCCAGCAGTTCTCCGACTATGCACTACGAGCAGTACTTC.

Written as DNA, the CDR3 is TGTGCCAGCAGTCCCCTCGGGGGTCCCAACTATGGCTACACCTTC. Translation: CASSPLGGPNYGYTF. The chain joins TRBV28 to TRBJ1-2, with D possibly being TRBD1 (5 bases). This CDR3 region has 15 residues. Trimming removed 5 bases at V and 2 bases at J, with 15 bases between. CDR1 and CDR2 (germline): MDHEN, SYDVKM.